Listed below are T cell receptor beta chains from one sample, sequenced in a study of metastatic and nonmetastatic thyroid tumors. Using MiXCR, TCRdb re-called clones from the PCR reads. The top ten clones hold around 13% of a sample with roughly 70,000 clones, more than 15% of them seen once. Sequencing input: blood. The source of these receptors is a female donor with papillary thyroid cancer or a benign thyroid nodule (not recorded which). Some clones in this sample may be carry-over from other donors' samples. Each CDR3 is given with its conserved first and last residue. The D gene is left open where the match is weak. Rows may omit the clone size; those that give it use once, few, many or a size class.

J | D | size | V | CDR3 | DNA
TRBJ2-7 | . | . | TRBV5-1 | CASSLLPSSYEQYF | TGCGCCAGCAGCTTGTTGCCGAGCTCCTACGAGCAGTACTTC
TRBJ2-6 | TRBD2 | few | TRBV6-6 | CASSSLGLAGGGANVLTF | TGTGCCAGCAGCTCATTGGGACTAGCGGGAGGTGGGGCCAACGTCCTGACTTTC
TRBJ2-5 | . | many | TRBV19 | CASSLLEQETQYF | TGTGCCAGTAGTCTACTAGAACAAGAGACCCAGTACTTC
TRBJ2-7 | TRBD2 | . | TRBV6-1 | CAASPGLAEGYEQYF | TGTGCCGCGAGCCCGGGACTAGCGGAGGGGTACGAGCAGTACTTC
TRBJ2-3 | TRBD1 | few | TRBV12-3/TRBV12-4 | CASSGTGGTDTQYF | TGTGCCAGCAGCGGGACAGGGGGCACAGATACGCAGTATTTT
TRBJ2-3 | . | many | TRBV7-2 | CASPRASLTDTQYF | TGTGCCAGCCCAAGGGCTTCTCTCACAGATACGCAGTATTTT
TRBJ1-6 | . | . | TRBV7-2 | CASSLAGGGGGYNSPLHF | TGTGCCAGCAGCTTAGCAGGCGGGGGTGGAGGCTATAATTCACCCCTCCACTTT
TRBJ2-3 | . | many | TRBV5-1 | CASSSNREGTDTQYF | TGCGCCAGCAGCTCGAACAGGGAGGGGACAGATACGCAGTATTTT
TRBJ2-1 | . | many | TRBV19 | CASSKGQLQYNEQFF | TGTGCCAGTAGTAAGGGGCAGCTCCAATACAATGAGCAGTTCTTC
TRBJ2-1 | . | once | TRBV7-3 | CASSLTSGADEQFF | TGTGCCAGCAGCTTAACTTCAGGGGCCGATGAGCAGTTCTTC
TRBJ2-2 | TRBD1 | many | TRBV12-3/TRBV12-4 | CASSHWTGGTNTGELFF | TGTGCCAGCAGTCACTGGACAGGGGGTACGAACACCGGGGAGCTGTTTTTT
TRBJ2-2 | . | . | TRBV6-4 | CASSYSKPGTFSTGELFF | TGTGCCAGCAGTTACTCGAAACCCGGGACATTCAGCACCGGGGAGCTGTTTTTT
TRBJ2-7 | TRBD1 | . | TRBV18 | CASSPTGTVPYEQYF | TGTGCCAGCTCACCGACTGGGACAGTTCCCTACGAGCAGTACTTC
TRBJ2-5 | TRBD2 | . | TRBV25-1 | CASSPGLAGSLKETQYF | TGTGCCAGCAGTCCGGGACTAGCGGGGTCTCTCAAGGAGACCCAGTATTTC
TRBJ1-5 | . | many | TRBV7-8 | CASSLMGGPNQPQHF | TGTGCCAGCAGCTTAATGGGGGGCCCCAATCAGCCCCAGCATTTT
TRBJ2-7 | TRBD2 | many | TRBV5-8 | CASSFQVAGDPYEQYF | TGTGCCAGCAGCTTTCAAGTAGCGGGGGACCCCTACGAGCAGTACTTC
TRBJ1-4 | . | many | TRBV19 | CASSSHGGEKLFF | TGTGCCAGTAGTTCCCACGGGGGAGAAAAACTGTTTTTT
TRBJ1-4 | . | . | TRBV20-1 | CSVRLRVEKLFF | TGCAGTGTTAGACTTCGAGTTGAAAAACTGTTTTTT
TRBJ1-5 | TRBD1 | . | TRBV28 | CASRTGTDRNQPQHF | TGTGCCAGCAGGACGGGGACAGATCGCAATCAGCCCCAGCATTTT
TRBJ1-3 | . | . | TRBV6-1 | CASSRDLPRPGNTIYF | TGTGCCAGCAGTCGGGACCTTCCGAGGCCTGGAAACACCATATATTTT
TRBJ1-5 | . | many | TRBV7-9 | CASSPVGDSNQPQHF | TGTGCCAGCAGCCCGGTAGGAGATAGCAATCAGCCCCAGCATTTT
TRBJ2-2 | . | . | TRBV11-2 | CASRQERNTGELFF | TGTGCCAGCAGACAGGAACGGAACACCGGGGAGCTGTTTTTT
TRBJ2-7 | TRBD1 | . | TRBV5-1 | CASSSPSTGYYQYF | TGCGCCAGCAGCTCCCCCTCGACAGGGTACTATCAGTACTTC
TRBJ2-1 | . | many | TRBV20-1 | CSATEYHNEQFF | TGCAGTGCTACGGAGTACCACAATGAGCAGTTCTTC
TRBJ1-1 | TRBD1 | many | TRBV28 | CASISGGGTEAFF | TGTGCCAGCATCTCAGGGGGCGGGACTGAAGCTTTCTTT
TRBJ2-3 | TRBD2 | few | TRBV6-4 | CASSDRLAGPDTQYF | TGTGCCAGCAGTGACCGGCTAGCGGGACCAGATACGCAGTATTTT
TRBJ1-1 | . | . | TRBV27 | CASSTRVPPGTEAFF | TGTGCCAGCAGTACGAGGGTGCCTCCAGGGACTGAAGCTTTCTTT
TRBJ2-6 | . | many | TRBV20-1 | CSASAGANGANVLTF | TGCAGTGCTAGTGCAGGGGCAAATGGGGCCAACGTCCTGACTTTC
TRBJ2-7 | TRBD1 | many | TRBV20-1 | CSARHRDSSTYEQYF | TGCAGTGCTAGACACCGGGACAGCAGCACCTACGAGCAGTACTTC
TRBJ2-2 | TRBD2 | many | TRBV6-4 | CASSDSTSGTDTGELFF | TGTGCCAGCAGTGACTCGACTAGCGGGACGGACACCGGGGAGCTGTTTTTT
TRBJ2-1 | . | . | TRBV28 | CASGVSYNEQFF | TGTGCCAGCGGGGTCTCCTACAATGAGCAGTTCTTC
TRBJ1-1 | TRBD1 | many | TRBV10-1 | CASSQGGNEAFF | TGCGCCAGTTCACAGGGGGGGAATGAAGCTTTCTTT
TRBJ1-1 | . | many | TRBV5-1 | CASSLTPNTEAFF | TGCGCCAGCAGTCTGACACCTAACACTGAAGCTTTCTTT
TRBJ2-1 | TRBD1 | . | TRBV9 | CASSVVGTGAYEQFF | TGTGCCAGCAGCGTAGTAGGGACAGGGGCATATGAGCAGTTCTTC
TRBJ2-7 | TRBD1 | many | TRBV27 | CASIHSGTGPHEQYF | TGTGCCAGCATACACTCCGGGACAGGTCCCCACGAGCAGTACTTC
TRBJ1-1 | . | . | TRBV6-1 | CASGGGRWTEAFF | TGTGCCAGCGGCGGGGGCAGGTGGACTGAAGCTTTCTTT
TRBJ1-2 | . | . | TRBV19 | CASSGSRYGYTF | TGTGCCAGTAGTGGGAGTCGCTATGGCTACACCTTC
TRBJ1-2 | TRBD1 | few | TRBV12-3/TRBV12-4 | CASSPGGWYGYTF | TGTGCCAGCAGCCCAGGGGGGTGGTATGGCTACACCTTC
TRBJ2-6 | . | many | TRBV27 | CASSSSQRSGGANVLTF | TGTGCCAGCAGTAGCTCACAGCGAAGTGGAGGGGCCAACGTCCTGACTTTC
TRBJ1-5 | TRBD1 | many | TRBV6-1 | CASSRTGTRQPQHF | TGTGCCAGCAGCCGGACAGGGACCCGTCAGCCCCAGCATTTT
TRBJ2-3 | . | many | TRBV7-2 | CASSLAFSLTDTQYF | TGTGCCAGCAGCTTAGCCTTCTCCCTAACAGATACGCAGTATTTT